This T cell receptor beta chain was sequenced for a study of blood T cell repertoires in COVID-19. Across the study: Sources were T cells, B-cell-depleted T cells, or PBMCs; the material itself was cDNA or gDNA.

This clone was seen only once. V lost 9 bases, J lost 2 bases, and 14 bases lay in between. The CDR3 has 13 amino acids. Germline lookup yields CDR1 SNHLY and CDR2 FYNNEI. Some clones are missing from TCRdb's copy, which holds only in-frame ones; the method was immunoSEQ multiplex PCR. This table holds around 15,000 clones, roughly 83% found once. The chain employs TRBV2 and TRBJ2-7, with TRBD1 as a possible D gene (7 bases). The clonotype comes from a man in his forties or fifties with active or convalescent COVID-19. The sequenced sample consisted of peripheral blood. The chain's CDR3 is CARSGGGPYEQYF. Written as DNA, the CDR3 is TGTGCCAGGTCTGGAGGGGGCCCCTACGAGCAGTACTTC.